The present TCR beta chain was sequenced within a study of T-cell memory formation after mild COVID-19. Germline assignment: CDR1 ENHRY and CDR2 SYGVKD. The CDR3 is made up of 14 amino acids. Trimming took 6 bases from V and 2 from J, leaving 12 bases between them. TCRdb fed the 5' RACE reads into MiXCR, producing one record per CDR3 protein. The profile covers around 310,000 distinct CDR3 sequences, with over 11% appearing a single time and roughly a fifth taken by the ten largest. This receptor was obtained from a man younger than 30 who had mild COVID-19 (a few samples of this study predate the infection). Cell type and time point are not known. This rearrangement joins TRBV10-3 to TRBJ2-3, with D possibly matching TRBD2 (6 bases). Sequenced input: PBMCs or a T cell subset sorted from them (not recorded which). The CDR3 sequence: CAISRDSSTDTQYF. The CDR3 bases are TGTGCCATCAGCCGGGACTCTTCCACAGATACGCAGTATTTT.